A selection of T cell receptor beta chains follows, all from one sample in a study of blood T cell repertoires in COVID-19. Clones were read by immunoSEQ multiplex PCR, and TCRdb kept only the in-frame ones, dropping some. Of 39,000 or so clones detected, over 75% appear once; the ten largest clones hold roughly 40%. Sequences were obtained from peripheral blood. These TCRs come from a man aged 35 to 55 with active or convalescent COVID-19. The CDR3 runs from the conserved cysteine through the conserved F or W. D genes are given only for firm matches. Clone size is given for some rows only: seen once, a few or many times, or a class if the clone is expanded.

d_gene,abundance,v_gene,j_gene,CDR3nt,CDR3aa
TRBD1,NA,TRBV7-9,TRBJ2-7,TGTGCCAGCAGCTTTACAGGGGGCAGCGACGAGCAGTACTTC,CASSFTGGSDEQYF
NA,NA,TRBV5-8,TRBJ1-2,TGTGCCAGCAGCCCTGGGGTAGGGTTGGGAGAAGGCTACACCTTC,CASSPGVGLGEGYTF
TRBD1,NA,TRBV5-1,TRBJ2-7,TGCGCCAGCAGCCAAATGACAGGGACCTACGAGCAGTACTTC,CASSQMTGTYEQYF
NA,few,TRBV5-4,TRBJ1-1,TGTGCCAGCAGCTTGGGCGAGGAGGGCTACACTGAAGCTTTCTTT,CASSLGEEGYTEAFF
NA,NA,TRBV5-1,TRBJ2-5,TGCGCCAGCAGCAGGGGCGGAGGAGGGGAAGAGACCCAGTACTTC,CASSRGGGGEETQYF
TRBD1,NA,TRBV4-1,TRBJ1-1,TGCGCCAGCAGCCAGGCCGACAGGGCGCACTCTCGAGAGGCTTTCTTT,CASSQADRAHSREAFF
NA,once,TRBV12-3/TRBV12-4,TRBJ1-4,TGTGCCAGCAGGTTGGGTTCGGGTGAAAAACTGTTTTTT,CASRLGSGEKLFF
NA,NA,TRBV7-9,TRBJ2-7,TGTGCCAGCAGCCCATCCTGGGTTGCGGGATACGAGCAGTACTTC,CASSPSWVAGYEQYF
TRBD1,few,TRBV5-1,TRBJ2-4,TGCGCCAGCAACTCCGGGACAGGGGGGAGCATTCAGTACTTC,CASNSGTGGSIQYF
NA,NA,TRBV7-2,TRBJ2-7,TGTGCCAGCAGCTTAAGGAGGGACCCCTACGAGCAGTACTTC,CASSLRRDPYEQYF
NA,NA,TRBV6-1,TRBJ1-4,TGTGCCAGCAGTGAATCCAAAAAACCGTTCGGGGCTAATGAAAAACTGTTTTTT,CASSESKKPFGANEKLFF
NA,NA,TRBV24-1,TRBJ1-1,TGTGCCACCAGTGATATCTCAGGGCGGGGAGCTTTCTTT,CATSDISGRGAFF
NA,NA,TRBV7-9,TRBJ1-4,TGTGCCAGCAGCTTGGGCAGGGGAGCTAATGAAAAACTGTTTTTT,CASSLGRGANEKLFF
TRBD2,NA,TRBV6-6,TRBJ2-1,TGTGCCAGCAGTCCACTTCCCACCCCCCTTGCGGGAGGAAACAATGAGCAGTTCTTC,CASSPLPTPLAGGNNEQFF
TRBD1,few,TRBV29-1,TRBJ2-4,TGCAGCGTCGGACTGGTGTTTGGAGACAGGGATGATGGCGAGTACTTC,CSVGLVFGDRDDGEYF
NA,NA,TRBV10-1,TRBJ1-1,TGCGCCAGCTCGTACAGCCTGGGTGAAGCTTTCTTT,CASSYSLGEAFF
NA,NA,TRBV19,TRBJ2-7,TGTGCCAGTAGTCCCCACCGAGGAAACTACGAGCAGTACTTC,CASSPHRGNYEQYF
TRBD1,NA,TRBV19,TRBJ1-2,TGTGCCAGTAGCAAGGACAGGGGTCTGTTTGGCTACACCTTC,CASSKDRGLFGYTF
NA,NA,TRBV7-2,TRBJ1-2,TGTGCCAGCAGCTTAGGGACAGCTCCTGGGACCTTC,CASSLGTAPGTF
TRBD1,few,TRBV29-1,TRBJ1-6,TGCAGCGTTACGACAGGGGGGAATTCACCCCTCCACTTT,CSVTTGGNSPLHF
NA,NA,TRBV7-3,TRBJ2-7,TGTGCCAGCAGCCAGGGAATTGCCTACGAGCAGTACTTC,CASSQGIAYEQYF
NA,NA,TRBV5-1,TRBJ1-1,TGCGCCAGCAGCCCGGGTGGAGGGAACACTGAAGCTTTCTTT,CASSPGGGNTEAFF
TRBD2,NA,TRBV5-1,TRBJ2-5,TGCGCCAGCAGCTCTATGACTAGCTTGGAGACCCAGTACTTC,CASSSMTSLETQYF
NA,once,TRBV6-5,TRBJ2-7,TGTGCCAGCAGTTACGGGAGAGTCAGAGGCGAGCAGTACTTC,CASSYGRVRGEQYF
NA,NA,TRBV4-2,TRBJ2-5,TGTGCCAGCAGCCAAGATTTCCGGGAGACCCAGTACTTC,CASSQDFRETQYF
TRBD1,NA,TRBV5-4,TRBJ1-4,TGTGCCAGCAGCTTGGGACAGGGGGCTGAAAAACTGTTTTTT,CASSLGQGAEKLFF
TRBD2,NA,TRBV5-1,TRBJ2-5,TGCGCCAGCTATACAGGGACTAGCGGAGCCTCCCAAGAGACCCAGTACTTC,CASYTGTSGASQETQYF
NA,NA,TRBV21-1,TRBJ1-1,TGTGCCAGCAGCATCTCACTTTCTTTCTTT,CASSISLSFF
TRBD2,once,TRBV2,TRBJ2-5,TGTGCCAGCAGTGACCTCAGACTAGCGGGAGCCCGAGAGACCCAGTACTTC,CASSDLRLAGARETQYF
TRBD1,NA,TRBV12-3/TRBV12-4,TRBJ1-2,TGTGCCAGCAGCCCGGACAGGGGTGGCTACACCTTC,CASSPDRGGYTF
NA,many,TRBV6-5,TRBJ2-7,TGTGCCAGCAATGTGGGGGGGCCTCGCGAGCAGTACTTC,CASNVGGPREQYF
TRBD1,NA,TRBV5-1,TRBJ1-3,TGCGCCAGCAGCCTTCAGGGGGCTGGAAACACCATATATTTT,CASSLQGAGNTIYF
TRBD1,few,TRBV27,TRBJ1-1,TGTGCCAGCAGCACAACAGGGGGGAGTACTGAAGCTTTCTTT,CASSTTGGSTEAFF
TRBD1,few,TRBV7-3,TRBJ1-4,TGTGCCAGCAGCTGGGACAGCGGGGAAAAACTGTTTTTT,CASSWDSGEKLFF
NA,NA,TRBV5-1,TRBJ2-6,TGCGCCAGCAGCTTGGAGGGCGGGAACTCTGGGGCCAACGTCCTGACTTTC,CASSLEGGNSGANVLTF
NA,NA,TRBV28,TRBJ2-3,TGTGCCAGCAGTCGGCGCGGAGGTGGCACAGATACGCAGTATTTT,CASSRRGGGTDTQYF
TRBD1,once,TRBV28,TRBJ1-5,TGTGCCAGCAGAGGAGGGACAGGGGGCGTTCAGCCCCAGCATTTT,CASRGGTGGVQPQHF
NA,NA,TRBV9,TRBJ1-6,TGTGCCAGCAGCGTAGGGCCAGGGAAGGGCAATTCACCCCTCCACTTT,CASSVGPGKGNSPLHF
TRBD1,few,TRBV6-5,TRBJ1-1,TGTGCCAGCAGTATGGGACAGAATGAAGCTTTCTTT,CASSMGQNEAFF
NA,NA,TRBV3-1/TRBV3-2,TRBJ1-3,TGTGCCAGCAGCCAACAGGGAACTGGAAACACCATATATTTT,CASSQQGTGNTIYF
TRBD1,NA,TRBV19,TRBJ2-7,TGTGCCAGTAGGCAACAGGGGGTTACGGCCGAGCAGTACTTC,CASRQQGVTAEQYF
TRBD2,NA,TRBV19,TRBJ2-5,TGTGCCAGTAGTACCAGCGGGGAATCAAGGACCCAGTACTTC,CASSTSGESRTQYF
NA,NA,TRBV29-1,TRBJ1-2,TGCAGCGCCCTAAGCAGGGGAGGGGGAACTAACTATGGCTACACCTTC,CSALSRGGGTNYGYTF
TRBD1,NA,TRBV18,TRBJ1-6,TGTGCCAGCTCACCAGGGACAGGGGTCTATAATTCACCCCTCCACTTT,CASSPGTGVYNSPLHF
NA,NA,TRBV3-1/TRBV3-2,TRBJ1-3,TGTGCCAGCAGCCAAGATCTCGCCCACGGTCCGGGAAACACCATATATTTT,CASSQDLAHGPGNTIYF
NA,NA,TRBV19,TRBJ1-1,TGTGCCAGTAGTCGTACAGGGAACACTGAAGCTTTCTTT,CASSRTGNTEAFF
NA,few,TRBV19,TRBJ1-2,TGTGCCAGTAGTACCGCTGAGCTTAACTATGGCTACACCTTC,CASSTAELNYGYTF
NA,NA,TRBV4-3,TRBJ1-1,TGCGCCAGCAGCCAAGAAGGCGCGGTGCTGTCTGAAGCTTTCTTT,CASSQEGAVLSEAFF
TRBD2,NA,TRBV11-2,TRBJ2-1,TGTGCCAGCAGCTCCCCCTGGGGAGGGAGGGCCGGAAATGAGCAGTTCTTC,CASSSPWGGRAGNEQFF
NA,NA,TRBV4-1,TRBJ1-2,TGCGCCAGCAGCCAAGATAACAGGGTCCATGGCTACACCTTC,CASSQDNRVHGYTF
NA,NA,TRBV5-1,TRBJ1-2,TGCGCCAGCAGCTTGGCAGGTCGGATCTATGGCTACACCTTC,CASSLAGRIYGYTF
TRBD1,NA,TRBV28,TRBJ1-5,TGTGCCAGCAGGGGACAGAGCAATCAGCCCCAGCATTTT,CASRGQSNQPQHF
NA,NA,TRBV2,TRBJ2-2,TGTGCCAGCAGGTTTGACAGCACCGGGGAGCTGTTTTTT,CASRFDSTGELFF
NA,NA,TRBV7-2,TRBJ2-7,TGTGCCAGCAGCCGCCCTCCATGGACAGCCCCCTACGAGCAGTACTTC,CASSRPPWTAPYEQYF
NA,NA,TRBV14,TRBJ1-1,TGTGCCAGCAGCCAAGCTCTCACTGAAGCTTTCTTT,CASSQALTEAFF
NA,NA,TRBV5-1,TRBJ1-2,TGCGCCAGCAGCTTGGACTTCATCGGGGGCTACACCTTC,CASSLDFIGGYTF
NA,NA,TRBV29-1,TRBJ1-2,TGCAGCGTTGAAAAAGGGGCCTATGGCTACACCTTC,CSVEKGAYGYTF
TRBD2,NA,TRBV4-2,TRBJ2-1,TGTGCCAGCACAGCGGGAGGGCCCGGCAATGAGCAGTTCTTC,CASTAGGPGNEQFF
TRBD1,medium-sized,TRBV19,TRBJ2-7,TGTGCCAGTAGTATCGGGACAGGGGAGTACGAGCAGTACTTC,CASSIGTGEYEQYF
NA,NA,TRBV28,TRBJ1-2,TGTGCCAGCAGTTCCCCCCAGGGTGGCTACACCTTC,CASSSPQGGYTF